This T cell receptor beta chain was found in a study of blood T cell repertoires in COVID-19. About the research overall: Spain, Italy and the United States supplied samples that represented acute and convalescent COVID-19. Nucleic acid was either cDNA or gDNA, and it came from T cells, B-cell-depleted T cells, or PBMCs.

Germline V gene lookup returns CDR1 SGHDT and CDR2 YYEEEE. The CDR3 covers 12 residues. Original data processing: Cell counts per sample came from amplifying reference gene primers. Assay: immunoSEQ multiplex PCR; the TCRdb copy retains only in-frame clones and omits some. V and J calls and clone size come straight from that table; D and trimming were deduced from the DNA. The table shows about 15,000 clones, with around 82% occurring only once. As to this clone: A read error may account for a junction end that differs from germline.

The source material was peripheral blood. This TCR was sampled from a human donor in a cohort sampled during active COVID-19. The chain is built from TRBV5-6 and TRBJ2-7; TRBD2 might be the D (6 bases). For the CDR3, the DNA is TGTGCCAGCAGCACCCCCGGGGGAACGGCGATTTTC. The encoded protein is CASSTPGGTAIF. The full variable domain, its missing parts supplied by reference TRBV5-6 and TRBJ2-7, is DAGVTQSPTHLIKTRGQQVTLRCSPKSGHDTVSWYQQALGQGPQFIFQYYEEEERQRGNFPDRFSGHQFPNYSSELNVNALLLGDSALYLCASSTPGGTAIFGPGTRLTVT.